The 8 T cell receptor beta chains reported below all come from one sample, sequenced in a study of technical replicates of blood from a handful of donors. Sequenced by immunoSEQ multiplex PCR; TCRdb stores in-frame clones only, minus some. The sample shows 50,000 to 70,000 clones, around 87% of them seen only once. Sequencing used PBMCs. These receptors were obtained from a human donor in good health. Some clones in this sample may be carry-over from other donors' samples.

This chain joins TRBV4-1 and TRBJ2-5; weak D call: TRBD1 (5 bases). V lost 4 bases to trimming and J lost 4 bases, with 16 bases between them. This CDR3 has 15 amino acids. Germline CDR1 and CDR2: MGHRA and YSYEKL. The DNA of the CDR3 is TGCGCCAGCAGCCCAAACCCGCAGGGCGGAGAGACCCAGTACTTC. Its protein is CASSPNPQGGETQYF.

The sample holds one count of this clone. The V and J genes are TRBV5-4 and TRBJ2-2, with TRBD2 identical over 9 bases. The germline gives CDR1 SGHNT, CDR2 YYREEE (reference sequence). The CDR3 runs to 16 residues. Trimming at V came to 3 bases and at J to 4 bases, leaving 7 bases not matched to a gene. DNA of the CDR3: TGTGCCAGCAGCTGGGGACTAGCTAGTGGCACCGGGGAGCTGTTTTTT. Encoded protein: CASSWGLASGTGELFF.

The chain joins TRBV7-6 to TRBJ2-3, with D unresolved. The CDR3 extends over 13 amino acids. Trimming pared 5 bases from V and 4 bases from J, leaving 10 bases between. Germline CDR1 and CDR2: SGHVS and FNYEAQ. The CDR3 loop reads CASSTTSPDTQYF. In DNA, the CDR3 is TGTGCCAGCAGCACTACATCCCCAGATACGCAGTATTTT. The variable domain in full, completed from reference TRBV7-6 and TRBJ2-3, reads GAGVSQSPRYKVTKRGQDVALRCDPISGHVSLYWYRQALGQGPEFLTYFNYEAQQDKSGLPNDRFSAERPEGSISTLTIQRTEQRDSAMYRCASSTTSPDTQYFGPGTRLTVL.

The V call is TRBV10-1, the J call TRBJ2-1; the D gene is possibly TRBD1 (5 bases). This CDR3 has 17 amino acids. V lost 3 bases and J lost 8, with 23 bases in between. CDR1 WNHNN and CDR2 SYGVQD come from the germline V gene (reference sequence). CDR3 in DNA: TGCGCCAGCAGTGAACAAAGGGCCCAGGGTTGCCACCATGAGCAGTTCTTC. Its protein product is CASSEQRAQGCHHEQFF.

V and J are TRBV7-3 and TRBJ2-3, with D possibly matching TRBD2 (6 bases). The germline V and J ends were trimmed by 0 bases and 11 bases, with 12 bases remaining between them. This CDR3 has 13 amino acids. Germline V gene data show CDR1 as SGHTA and CDR2 as FQGTGA. The CDR3 bases are TGTGCCAGCAGCTTAACTGGAGGGGAGCGGCAGTATTTT. This encodes CASSLTGGERQYF.

The chain links TRBV5-4 to TRBJ2-3; 9 nucleotides line up with TRBD2. Germline CDR1 SGHNT, CDR2 YYREEE (reference sequence). The CDR3 length is 15 residues. The V gene end was trimmed by 6 bases and the J gene end by 7 bases; junction bases not matched to a gene: 12. Written as DNA, the CDR3 is TGTGCCAGCACGGAGGGCGGGGGGGCGCTAAATACGCAGTATTTT. It encodes CASTEGGGALNTQYF.

The chain couples TRBV19 to TRBJ1-1; TRBD1 matches 7 bases. CDR1 and CDR2 (germline): LNHDA, SQIVND (reference sequence). The CDR3 has 15 residues. V dropped 3 bases and J dropped 5; count of bases not matched to a gene: 9. This chain's CDR3 is CASSMSTGVGTEAFF. CDR3 coding DNA: TGTGCCAGTAGTATGTCCACAGGGGTGGGAACTGAAGCTTTCTTT.

The chain links TRBV7-2 to TRBJ2-3; 10 bases line up with TRBD2. The CDR3 totals 15 residues. V lost 2 bases to trimming and J lost 7 bases; unmatched junction nucleotides: 6. Germline-derived CDR1 and CDR2 are SGHTA and FQGNSA. CDR3 loop: CASSLLLAGLNTQYF. The DNA for the CDR3 is TGTGCCAGCAGCTTATTACTAGCGGGACTCAATACGCAGTATTTT.